This record covers a single TCR beta chain. Antigen unknown. While unrecorded immune exposures were likely, the donors were nominally healthy when sampled. This CDR3 has 15 residues. Trimming removed 3 bases at V and 0 bases at J, with 9 bases between. Germline V gene data show CDR1 as SGHTA and CDR2 as FQGNSA. The data were taken from a study of cytomegalovirus exposure and HLA in healthy donors. Amplification used 60 Vbeta primers and 13 Jbeta primers. Repertoires were generated with immunoSEQ multiplex PCR, while TCRdb's copy carries only in-frame clones and drops some. The sample has 95,000 to 100,000 clones; 65% to 80% are singletons. Points from the study as a whole: In vitro checks showed that a few CMV-associated chains really do target CMV antigens. The investigators catalogued 150 or so TCR beta chains as cytomegalovirus-associated. Within a later analysis, the majority of CMV-associated TCR beta chains appeared HLA-restricted.

Sequenced sample: PBMCs. The V gene is TRBV7-2, the J gene TRBJ1-3; D remains unclear. The TCR was taken from a woman aged 35 to 49 in good health and CMV-seronegative. The DNA for the CDR3 is TGTGCCAGCAGCTTGGGCCTGAGCTCTGGAAACACCATATATTTT. It specifies CASSLGLSSGNTIYF.